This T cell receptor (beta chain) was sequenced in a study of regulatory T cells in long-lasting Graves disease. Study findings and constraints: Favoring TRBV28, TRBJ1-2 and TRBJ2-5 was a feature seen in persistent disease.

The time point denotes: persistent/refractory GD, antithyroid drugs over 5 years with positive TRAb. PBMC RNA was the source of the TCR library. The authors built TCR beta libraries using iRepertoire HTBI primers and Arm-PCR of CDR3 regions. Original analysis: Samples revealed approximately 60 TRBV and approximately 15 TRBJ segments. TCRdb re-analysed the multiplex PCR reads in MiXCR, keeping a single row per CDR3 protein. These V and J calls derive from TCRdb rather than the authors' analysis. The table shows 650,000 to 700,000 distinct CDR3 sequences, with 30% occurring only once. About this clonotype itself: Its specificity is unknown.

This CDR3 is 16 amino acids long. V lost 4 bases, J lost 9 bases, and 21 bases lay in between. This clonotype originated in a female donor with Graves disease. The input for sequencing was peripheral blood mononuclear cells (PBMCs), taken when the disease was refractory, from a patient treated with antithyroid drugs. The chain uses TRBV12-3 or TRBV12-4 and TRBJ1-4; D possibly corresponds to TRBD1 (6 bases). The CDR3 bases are TGTGCCAGCAGTTCTTCCTTTAGGGGGGCCGCGCAAAAACTGTTTTTT. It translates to CASSSSFRGAAQKLFF.